One and the same sample provided the 10 T cell receptor beta chains below, sequenced in a study of patients and donors after allogeneic stem cell transplantation. From the RT-PCR reads, TCRdb called clonotypes with MiXCR, one entry per CDR3 protein. The table lists some 31,000 distinct CDR3 sequences, roughly a third of them singletons. Sample: blood, either unsorted or a sorted T cell fraction (not recorded which). All receptors come from a human donor who was either an allogeneic HSCT recipient or a stem cell or donor lymphocyte infusion donor (not recorded which). It is not recorded whose cells these are; they may come from a transplant donor.

A few counts support this clonotype. The chain employs TRBV4-3 and TRBJ1-2; D is unresolved. Between the trimmed V and J ends, which lost 0 bases and 4 bases, there was a span of 6 bases. The CDR3 spans 13 residues. Germline V gives CDR1 LGHNA, CDR2 YSLEER. CDR3: CASSQDVSYGYTF. CDR3 coding DNA: TGCGCCAGCAGCCAAGACGTATCCTATGGCTACACCTTC.

There are a few counts of this clonotype. V and J are TRBV20-1 and TRBJ1-2, with 7 nucleotides matching TRBD1. CDR3 length: 14 residues. V was pared by 3 bases and J by 4 bases, with 8 bases of the junction left unmatched. Germline values: CDR1 DFQATT, CDR2 SNEGSKA (reference sequence). In DNA, the CDR3 is TGCAGTGCTAGTAGGGACAGCTTAGGCTATGGCTACACCTTC. Encoded protein: CSASRDSLGYGYTF.

The chain carries TRBV30 and TRBJ2-5, with D uncertain. This CDR3 comprises 12 residues. Trimming removed 2 bases at V and 5 bases at J, with 9 bases between. Germline CDR1 and CDR2: GTSNPN and SVGIG (reference sequence). CDR3 nucleotide sequence: TGTGCCTGGAGTACTCGCTACGAGACCCAGTACTTC. Protein: CAWSTRYETQYF.

The chain links TRBV20-1 to TRBJ1-1; the match to TRBD1 covers 7 bases. Germline CDR1 reads DFQATT; CDR2 reads SNEGSKA (reference sequence). The CDR3 loop spans 11 amino acids. Trimming at V came to 5 bases and at J to 10 bases, leaving 7 bases not matched to a gene. CDR3 nucleotides: TGCAGTGCTCAGGACAGGCCTTCAGCTTTCTTT. Translating it yields CSAQDRPSAFF.

The rearrangement links TRBV5-6 to TRBJ1-1; the D is unclear. This CDR3 is built from 14 residues. Trimming cost V 4 bases and J 3 bases, with 13 bases left between them. Looked up from germline, CDR1 is SGHDT and CDR2 is YYEEEE. The CDR3 DNA is TGTGCCAGCAGCCTTCTCAACCGGGACACTGAAGCTTTCTTT. Protein: CASSLLNRDTEAFF. The entire variable domain, with the rest obtained from reference TRBV5-6 and TRBJ1-1, is as follows: DAGVTQSPTHLIKTRGQQVTLRCSPKSGHDTVSWYQQALGQGPQFIFQYYEEEERQRGNFPDRFSGHQFPNYSSELNVNALLLGDSALYLCASSLLNRDTEAFFGQGTRLTVV.

About this clonotype: The junction shows a germline mismatch at one end, possibly a read error. The chain carries TRBV20-1 and TRBJ2-7, with TRBD2 matching over 9 bases. Germline loops: CDR1 DFQATT, CDR2 SNEGSKA (reference sequence). The CDR3 contains 15 residues. In DNA, the CDR3 is TGCAGTGCTAGAGATGGCCTAGCGGGGAGCTACGAGCAGCACTTC. Amino acids: CSARDGLAGSYEQHF.

V usage is TRBV20-1 and J usage is TRBJ1-2; weak D call: TRBD1 (6 bases). Germline assignment: CDR1 DFQATT and CDR2 SNEGSKA (reference sequence). The CDR3 extends over 11 amino acids. Trimming left V 7 bases short and J 7 bases short, with 13 bases between. The CDR3 DNA reads TGCAGTGGTGACGGGACACTTGGCTACACCTTC. It translates to CSGDGTLGYTF.

The V and J genes are TRBV7-2 and TRBJ2-3; D unresolved. Germline lookup yields CDR1 SGHTA and CDR2 FQGNSA. This CDR3 region has 12 residues. Between the trimmed V and J ends, which lost 1 base and 7 bases, there was a span of 6 bases. The CDR3 spells CASSLGGHTQYF. The DNA of the CDR3 is TGTGCCAGCAGCTTAGGCGGCCATACGCAGTATTTT. Full variable domain (remainder filled in from reference TRBV7-2 and TRBJ2-3): GAGVSQSPSNKVTEKGKDVELRCDPISGHTALYWYRQSLGQGLEFLIYFQGNSAPDKSGLPSDRFSAERTGGSVSTLTIQRTQQEDSAVYLCASSLGGHTQYFGPGTRLTVL.

This clonotype was counted a few times. This rearrangement joins TRBV3-1 to TRBJ1-4; 7 bases fit TRBD1. This CDR3 is 15 amino acids long. Germline CDR1 and CDR2: LGHDT and YNNKEL (reference sequence). J gave up 5 bases and V 1 base, and 4 bases lay outside the gene matches. CDR3 loop: CASSQGTGRNEKLFF. CDR3 DNA sequence: TGTGCCAGCAGCCAAGGGACAGGAAGGAATGAAAAACTGTTTTTT. The full variable domain, with the rest looked up from reference TRBV3-1 and TRBJ1-4, is DTAVSQTPKYLVTQMGNDKSIKCEQNLGHDTMYWYKQDSKKFLKIMFSYNNKELIINETVPNRFSPKSPDKAHLNLHINSLELGDSAVYFCASSQGTGRNEKLFFGSGTQLSVL.

The genes are TRBV5-4 and TRBJ2-3; D gene uncertain. Germline V gene data show CDR1 as SGHNT and CDR2 as YYREEE (reference sequence). The germline V and J ends were trimmed by 3 bases and 6 bases, with 11 bases remaining between them. The CDR3 has 13 residues. The CDR3 DNA sequence: TGTGCCAGCAGCTCGCCTAGGGTGGATACGCAGTATTTT. Translated: CASSSPRVDTQYF.